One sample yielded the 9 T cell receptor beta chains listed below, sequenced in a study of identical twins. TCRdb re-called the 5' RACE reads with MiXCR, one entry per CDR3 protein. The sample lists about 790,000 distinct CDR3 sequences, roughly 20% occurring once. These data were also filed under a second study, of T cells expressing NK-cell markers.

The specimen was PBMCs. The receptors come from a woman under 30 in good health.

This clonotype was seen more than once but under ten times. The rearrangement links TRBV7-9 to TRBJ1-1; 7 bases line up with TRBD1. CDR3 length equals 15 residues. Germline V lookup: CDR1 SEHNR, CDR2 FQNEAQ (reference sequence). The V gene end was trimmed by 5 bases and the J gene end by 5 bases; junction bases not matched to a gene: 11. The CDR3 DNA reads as TGTGCCAGCAGCCCTAACCGGCAGGGGGGAACTGAAGCTTTCTTT. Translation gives CASSPNRQGGTEAFF.

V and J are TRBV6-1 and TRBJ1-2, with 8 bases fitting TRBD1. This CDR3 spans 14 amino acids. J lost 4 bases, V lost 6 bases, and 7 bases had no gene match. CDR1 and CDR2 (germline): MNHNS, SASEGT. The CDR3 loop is CASSSKGQGYGYTF. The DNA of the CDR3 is TGTGCCAGCAGCTCGAAAGGACAGGGCTATGGCTACACCTTC.

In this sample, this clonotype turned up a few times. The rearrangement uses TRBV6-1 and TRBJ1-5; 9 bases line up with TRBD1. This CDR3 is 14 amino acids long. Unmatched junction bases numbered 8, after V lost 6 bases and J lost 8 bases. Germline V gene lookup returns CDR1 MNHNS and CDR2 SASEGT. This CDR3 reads CASRNRDRVEPQHF. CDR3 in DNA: TGTGCCAGCAGAAACCGGGACAGGGTTGAGCCCCAGCATTTT.

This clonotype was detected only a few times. The chain's CDR3 is CASSPGQGASGELFF. CDR3 nucleotides: TGCGCCAGCAGCCCCGGACAGGGGGCCTCCGGGGAGCTGTTTTTT. The V gene is TRBV5-1, the J gene TRBJ2-2, with 11 nucleotides matching TRBD1. Unmatched junction bases numbered 5, after V lost 4 bases and J lost 6 bases. Germline-derived CDR1 and CDR2 are SGHRS and YFSETQ. This CDR3 has 15 residues.

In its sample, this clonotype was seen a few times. CDR3 sequence: CASSRAGLAGLDEQFF. CDR3 DNA sequence: TGTGCCAGCAGCAGAGCGGGACTAGCGGGGCTTGATGAGCAGTTCTTC. V usage is TRBV7-9 and J usage is TRBJ2-1; TRBD2 aligns across 13 bases. After removal of 5 bases from V and 8 bases from J, the junction contained 9 bases not matched to a gene. This CDR3 is 16 amino acids long. From germline, CDR1 is SEHNR and CDR2 FQNEAQ (reference sequence).

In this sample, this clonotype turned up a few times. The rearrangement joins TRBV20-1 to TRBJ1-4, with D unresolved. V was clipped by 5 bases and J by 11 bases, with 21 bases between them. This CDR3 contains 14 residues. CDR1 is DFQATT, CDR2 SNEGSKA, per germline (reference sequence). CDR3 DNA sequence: TGCAGTGCTCAACCCGACGCAGGAGCGTCGAAACTGTTTTTT. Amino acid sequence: CSAQPDAGASKLFF.

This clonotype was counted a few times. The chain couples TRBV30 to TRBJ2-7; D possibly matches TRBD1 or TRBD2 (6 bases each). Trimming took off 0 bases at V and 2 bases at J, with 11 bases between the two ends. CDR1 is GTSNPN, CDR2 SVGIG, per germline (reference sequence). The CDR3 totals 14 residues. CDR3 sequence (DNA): TGTGCCTGGAGTGTACAGGGAGGCCCCTACGAGCAGTACTTC. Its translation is CAWSVQGGPYEQYF.

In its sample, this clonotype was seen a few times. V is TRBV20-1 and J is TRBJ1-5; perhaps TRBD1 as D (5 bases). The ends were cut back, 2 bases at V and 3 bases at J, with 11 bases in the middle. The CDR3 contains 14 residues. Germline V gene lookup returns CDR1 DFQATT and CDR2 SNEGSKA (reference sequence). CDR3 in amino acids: CSARPTGFNQPQHF. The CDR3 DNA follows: TGCAGTGCTAGACCTACAGGATTCAATCAGCCCCAGCATTTT.

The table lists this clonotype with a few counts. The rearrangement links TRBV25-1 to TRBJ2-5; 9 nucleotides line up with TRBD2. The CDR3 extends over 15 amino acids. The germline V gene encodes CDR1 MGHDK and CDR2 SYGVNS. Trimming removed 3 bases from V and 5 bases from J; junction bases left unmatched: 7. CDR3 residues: CASSDPSGGPETQYF. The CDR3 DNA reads TGTGCCAGCAGTGATCCAAGCGGGGGGCCTGAGACCCAGTACTTC.